This TCR beta chain was documented in a study of human T cells and chemical hapten exposure. Looking at the study overall: Predominantly women, the patients had alopecia areata, totalis or universalis.

CDR1 is SGHAT, CDR2 FQNNGV, per germline. The CDR3 length is 15 residues. The V segment lost 4 bases and the J segment 4 bases; nucleotides outside the gene matches: 6. Time point: patch test 2, 6 weeks after DPC sensitization. Stated treatment: therapeutic diphenylcyclopropenone sensitization with weekly scalp DPC. Study processing details: Per-sample TCR counts ranged from 23,224 to 690,600, median around 96,000. Via MiXCR, TCRdb re-called the RACE reads, giving one row per CDR3 protein. V and J calls and clone size were set by TCRdb, not the authors. Altogether roughly 69,000 distinct CDR3 sequences are present, 10% being singletons, with the ten largest covering around 6.8%.

This receptor was obtained from a woman in her forties or fifties with alopecia areata. Some clones in this sample may be carry-over from other donors' samples. The input for sequencing was whole blood, taken in connection with sensitization to the hapten diphenylcyclopropenone (DPC). This sequence joins TRBV11-2 and TRBJ2-3, with 9 bases fitting TRBD1. CDR3 protein: CASSSYRGRADTQYF. The CDR3 DNA reads TGTGCCAGCAGCTCATACAGGGGGCGCGCAGATACGCAGTATTTT.